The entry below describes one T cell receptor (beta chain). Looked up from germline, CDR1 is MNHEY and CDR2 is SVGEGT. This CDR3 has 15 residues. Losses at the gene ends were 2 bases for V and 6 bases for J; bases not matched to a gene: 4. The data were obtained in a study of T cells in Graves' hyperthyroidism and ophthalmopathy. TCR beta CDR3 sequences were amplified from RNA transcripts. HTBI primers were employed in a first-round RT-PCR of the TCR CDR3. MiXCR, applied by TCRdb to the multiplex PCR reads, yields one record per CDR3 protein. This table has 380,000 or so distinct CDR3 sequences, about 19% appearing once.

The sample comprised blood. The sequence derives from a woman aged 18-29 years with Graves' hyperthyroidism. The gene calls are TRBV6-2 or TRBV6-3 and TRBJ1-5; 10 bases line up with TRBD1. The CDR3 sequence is CASSYDRGLTQPQHF. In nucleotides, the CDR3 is TGTGCCAGCAGTTACGACAGGGGGCTGACTCAGCCCCAGCATTTT.